The 11 T cell receptor beta chains presented below share a single source sample, sequenced in a study of shared clonotypes between healthy human individuals. Only in-frame clones appear in the TCRdb table, and some are missing; sequencing was by immunoSEQ multiplex PCR. Among around 550,000 clones listed, 96% were seen once. Sequenced sample: naive CD4+ T cells sorted from blood. Subset given: CD45RA+ positively selected. These receptor sequences come from a woman in her thirties in good health.

The V and J genes are TRBV7-9 and TRBJ1-1, with 8 positions matching TRBD1. The trim removed 5 bases at V and 4 bases at J, leaving 12 bases unmatched. The CDR3 spans 16 residues. The germline CDR1 and CDR2 sequences are SEHNR and FQNEAQ (reference sequence). The CDR3 coding sequence is TGTGCCAGCAGCCGCGACAGGGGCGAATGGGGCACTGAAGCTTTCTTT. Amino acids: CASSRDRGEWGTEAFF.

J is TRBJ1-3 and V is TRBV7-8; no firm D call. Germline V gene lookup returns CDR1 SGHVS and CDR2 FQNEAQ. This CDR3 is built from 17 residues. V lost 2 bases, J lost 3 bases, and 17 bases lay in between. The CDR3 DNA reads as TGTGCCAGCAGCTTATTGAATTGGCCAGCGGATGGAAACACCATATATTTT. Translation gives CASSLLNWPADGNTIYF. The full variable domain, with the rest looked up from reference TRBV7-8 and TRBJ1-3, is GAGVSQSPRYKVAKRGQDVALRCDPISGHVSLFWYQQALGQGPEFLTYFQNEAQLDKSGLPSDRFFAERPEGSVSTLKIQRTQQEDSAVYLCASSLLNWPADGNTIYFGEGSWLTVV.

The chain combines TRBV28 with TRBJ2-5; D is unclear. CDR1 is MDHEN and CDR2 is SYDVKM in the germline V gene. The germline V and J ends were trimmed by 5 bases and 11 bases, with 18 bases remaining between them. CDR3 length: 13 amino acids. CDR3 amino acids: CASSTQLSGAQYF. For the CDR3, the DNA is TGTGCCAGCAGTACCCAGCTGTCGGGCGCGCAGTACTTC. The whole variable domain, remainder taken from reference TRBV28 and TRBJ2-5, is DVKVTQSSRYLVKRTGEKVFLECVQDMDHENMFWYRQDPGLGLRLIYFSYDVKMKEKGDIPEGYSVSREKKERFSLILESASTNQTSMYLCASSTQLSGAQYFGPGTRLLVL.

The genes are TRBV19 and TRBJ2-7, with D possibly matching TRBD1 (5 bases). The germline V and J ends were trimmed by 6 bases and 4 bases, with 22 bases remaining between them. The length of the CDR3 is 16 residues. In germline, CDR1 is LNHDA, CDR2 SQIVND (reference sequence). The CDR3 nucleotides are TGTGCCAGTAGCCCCCACGGATTAGGGGCCCCTTACGAGCAGTACTTC. Residues: CASSPHGLGAPYEQYF.

The rearrangement joins TRBV30 to TRBJ2-4; perhaps D is TRBD1 or TRBD2 (5 bases each). V lost 5 bases and J lost 8, with 13 bases in between. From germline, CDR1 is GTSNPN and CDR2 SVGIG (reference sequence). This CDR3 region has 12 residues. The CDR3 DNA reads TGTGCCTGGTCCGGGACGGGATACATTCAGTACTTC. Translation: CAWSGTGYIQYF.

This rearrangement joins TRBV4-1 to TRBJ2-7, with 10 nucleotides matching TRBD1. CDR3 length equals 15 residues. CDR1 MGHRA and CDR2 YSYEKL come from the germline V gene. V lost 0 bases, J lost 5 bases, and 4 bases stayed unmatched. CDR3 in amino acids: CASSQEPGQGDEQYF. The CDR3 DNA follows: TGCGCCAGCAGCCAAGAACCAGGACAGGGGGACGAGCAGTACTTC.

This clone was recorded only once. The chain carries TRBV2 and TRBJ1-6, with D uncertain. CDR3 length: 13 amino acids. Germline V lookup: CDR1 SNHLY, CDR2 FYNNEI. Trimming cost V 6 bases and J 9 bases, with 12 bases left between them. The CDR3 region is CASRTGAGSPLHF. The CDR3 region has the DNA TGTGCCAGCAGGACGGGAGCGGGTTCACCCCTCCACTTT.

This chain joins TRBV10-3 and TRBJ1-2; D perhaps matches TRBD1 (5 bases). V shed 7 bases and J shed 3 bases, with 9 bases lying between them. This CDR3 spans 12 amino acids. CDR1 ENHRY and CDR2 SYGVKD come from the germline V gene. CDR3 region: CAIMTGDYGYTF. In DNA, the CDR3 is TGTGCCATCATGACGGGGGACTATGGCTACACCTTC.

The CDR3 reads CASSSGTGMAEAFF. The CDR3 DNA is TGTGCCAGCAGTTCCGGGACAGGGATGGCTGAAGCTTTCTTT. This chain connects TRBV28 to TRBJ1-1; 9 bases align to TRBD1. The germline V gene encodes CDR1 MDHEN and CDR2 SYDVKM. J was trimmed by 6 bases and V by 4 bases; bases with no gene match: 6. The CDR3 spans 14 residues.

The gene calls are TRBV28 and TRBJ2-7; TRBD1 might be the D (6 bases). The CDR3 is 13 residues long. Trimming took off 10 bases at V and 3 bases at J, with 16 bases between the two ends. Germline CDR1 reads MDHEN; CDR2 reads SYDVKM. CDR3 in DNA: TGTGCCACCCAGGGGCAGATCAACTACGAGCAGTACTTC. Translated, it gives CATQGQINYEQYF.

The chain uses TRBV19 and TRBJ2-3; D not certain. This CDR3 has 12 residues. Trimming cost V 3 bases and J 5 bases, with 6 bases left between them. The germline V gene has CDR1 LNHDA and CDR2 SQIVND (reference sequence). CDR3 region: CASSISGDTQYF. CDR3 coding DNA: TGTGCCAGTAGTATTTCGGGAGATACGCAGTATTTT.